This T cell receptor beta chain came from a study of technical replicates of blood from a few donors. Clones were sequenced by immunoSEQ multiplex PCR, and TCRdb holds only the in-frame ones, with some missing. The sample consists of around 98,000 clones, under 97% of them appearing once. Source material: T cells isolated from PBMCs. This receptor was identified in a human donor in good health.

CDR3 bases: TGTGCCTGGAGTGTACGGGGAAACACTGAAGCTTTCTTT. Its translation is CAWSVRGNTEAFF. The rearrangement joins TRBV30 to TRBJ1-1; D ambiguous. The CDR3 has 13 residues. Germline values: CDR1 GTSNPN, CDR2 SVGIG (reference sequence). V lost 0 bases to trimming and J lost 2 bases, with 7 bases between them.